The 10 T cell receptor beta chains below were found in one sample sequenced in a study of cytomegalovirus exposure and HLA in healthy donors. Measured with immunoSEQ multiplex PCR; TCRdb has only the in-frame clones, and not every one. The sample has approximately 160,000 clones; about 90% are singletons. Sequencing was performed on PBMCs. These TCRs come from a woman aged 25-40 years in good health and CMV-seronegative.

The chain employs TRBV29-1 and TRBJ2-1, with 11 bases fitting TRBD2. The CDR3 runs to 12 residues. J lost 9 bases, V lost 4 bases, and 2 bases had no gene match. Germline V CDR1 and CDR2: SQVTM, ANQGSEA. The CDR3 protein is CSVGTSGPEQFF. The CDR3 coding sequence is TGCAGCGTTGGGACTAGCGGGCCTGAGCAGTTCTTC.

The CDR3 region is CASSFRGRGANVLTF. CDR3 coding DNA: TGCGCCAGCAGCTTTCGGGGACGAGGGGCCAACGTCCTGACTTTC. The chain uses TRBV5-1 and TRBJ2-6, with D perhaps being TRBD1 or TRBD2 (5 bases each). V lost 2 bases and J lost 4, with 10 bases in between. The germline gives CDR1 SGHRS, CDR2 YFSETQ. The CDR3 is 15 residues long.

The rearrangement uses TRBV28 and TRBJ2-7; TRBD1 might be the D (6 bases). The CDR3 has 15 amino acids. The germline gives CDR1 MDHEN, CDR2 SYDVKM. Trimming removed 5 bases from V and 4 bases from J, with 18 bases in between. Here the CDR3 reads CASSRDTPAAYEQYF. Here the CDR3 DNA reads TGTGCCAGCAGTCGGGACACTCCGGCGGCTTACGAGCAGTACTTC.

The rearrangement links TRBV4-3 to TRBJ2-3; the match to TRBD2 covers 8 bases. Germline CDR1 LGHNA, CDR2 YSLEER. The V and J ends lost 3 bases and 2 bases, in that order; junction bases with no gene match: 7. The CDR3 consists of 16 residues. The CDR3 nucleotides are TGCGCCAGCAGCCAGGTCCTAGCGGGCTACACAGATACGCAGTATTTT. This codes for CASSQVLAGYTDTQYF.

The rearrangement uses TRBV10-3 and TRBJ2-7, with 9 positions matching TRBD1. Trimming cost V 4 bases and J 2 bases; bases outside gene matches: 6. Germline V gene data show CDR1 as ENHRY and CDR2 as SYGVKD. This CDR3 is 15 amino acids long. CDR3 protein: CAISGRTGATYEQYF. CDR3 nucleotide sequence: TGTGCCATCAGTGGGAGGACAGGGGCGACCTACGAGCAGTACTTC.

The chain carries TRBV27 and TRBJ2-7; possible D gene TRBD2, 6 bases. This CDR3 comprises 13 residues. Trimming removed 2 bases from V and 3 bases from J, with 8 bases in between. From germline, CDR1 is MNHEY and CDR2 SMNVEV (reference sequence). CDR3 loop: CASSLGGNYEQYF. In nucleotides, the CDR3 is TGTGCCAGCAGTTTAGGGGGGAACTACGAGCAGTACTTC.

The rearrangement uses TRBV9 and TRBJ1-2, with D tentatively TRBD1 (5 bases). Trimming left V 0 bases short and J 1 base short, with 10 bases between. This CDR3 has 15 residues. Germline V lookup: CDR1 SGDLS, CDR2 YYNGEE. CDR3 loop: CASSVGVTDNYGYTF. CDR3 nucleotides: TGTGCCAGCAGCGTAGGGGTGACAGATAACTATGGCTACACCTTC.

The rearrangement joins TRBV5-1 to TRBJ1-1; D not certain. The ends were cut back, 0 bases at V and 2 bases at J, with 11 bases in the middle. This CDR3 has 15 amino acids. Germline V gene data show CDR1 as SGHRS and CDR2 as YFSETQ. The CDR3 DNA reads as TGCGCCAGCAGCTTGGGGTCAGGTTATAACACTGAAGCTTTCTTT. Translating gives CASSLGSGYNTEAFF.

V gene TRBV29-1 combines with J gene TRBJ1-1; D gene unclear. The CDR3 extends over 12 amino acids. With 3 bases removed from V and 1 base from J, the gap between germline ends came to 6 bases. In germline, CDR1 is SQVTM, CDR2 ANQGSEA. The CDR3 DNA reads TGCAGCGTTGACTGGGAGAACACTGAAGCTTTCTTT. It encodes CSVDWENTEAFF.

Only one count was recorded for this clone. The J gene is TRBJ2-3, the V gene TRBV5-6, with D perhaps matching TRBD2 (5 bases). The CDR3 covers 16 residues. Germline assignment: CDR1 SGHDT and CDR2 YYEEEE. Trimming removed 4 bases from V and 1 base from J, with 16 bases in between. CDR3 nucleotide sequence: TGTGCCAGCAGCGGGTTGGACTCCTGGGGCACAGATACGCAGTATTTT. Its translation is CASSGLDSWGTDTQYF.